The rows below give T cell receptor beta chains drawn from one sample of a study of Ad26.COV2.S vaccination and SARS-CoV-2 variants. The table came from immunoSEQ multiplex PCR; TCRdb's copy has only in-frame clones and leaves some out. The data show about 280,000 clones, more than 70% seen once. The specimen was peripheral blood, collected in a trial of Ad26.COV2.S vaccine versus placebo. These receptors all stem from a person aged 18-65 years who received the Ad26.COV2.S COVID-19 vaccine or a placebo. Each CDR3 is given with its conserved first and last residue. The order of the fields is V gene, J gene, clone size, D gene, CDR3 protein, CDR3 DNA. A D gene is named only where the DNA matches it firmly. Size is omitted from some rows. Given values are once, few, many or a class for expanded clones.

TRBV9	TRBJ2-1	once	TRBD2	CASSPRSGRAENEQFF	TGTGCCAGCAGTCCCCGCAGCGGGAGGGCCGAGAATGAGCAGTTCTTC
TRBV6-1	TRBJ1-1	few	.	CASSEATSGGAFF	TGTGCCAGCAGTGAAGCGACCTCGGGGGGAGCTTTCTTT
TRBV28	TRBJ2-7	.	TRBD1	CASSPPGQGIASSYEQYF	TGTGCCAGCAGTCCCCCGGGACAGGGGATCGCGAGTTCCTACGAGCAGTACTTC
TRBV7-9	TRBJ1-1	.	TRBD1	CASSGWTGPNTEAFF	TGTGCCAGCAGCGGATGGACAGGGCCAAACACTGAAGCTTTCTTT
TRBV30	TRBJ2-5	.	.	CAWTLDGRGQTQYF	TGTGCCTGGACTCTCGATGGCAGGGGACAGACCCAGTACTTC
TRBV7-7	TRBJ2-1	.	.	CASSRDFSSYNEQFF	TGTGCCAGCAGCCGGGACTTCAGCTCCTACAATGAGCAGTTCTTC
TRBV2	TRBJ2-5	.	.	CASSEDNQETQYF	TGTGCCAGCAGTGAGGACAACCAAGAGACCCAGTACTTC
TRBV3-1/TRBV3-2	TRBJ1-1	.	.	CASSLGARAEAFF	TGTGCCAGCAGTCTCGGGGCTAGGGCTGAAGCTTTCTTT
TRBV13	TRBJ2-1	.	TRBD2	CASSLRLAGGRNEQFF	TGTGCCAGCAGCCTAAGACTAGCGGGGGGGAGGAATGAGCAGTTCTTC
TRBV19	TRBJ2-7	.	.	CASSIPPTGGVAYEQYF	TGTGCCAGTAGTATCCCCCCCACAGGCGGGGTGGCCTACGAGCAGTACTTC
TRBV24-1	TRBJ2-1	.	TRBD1	CATSGTGDEQFF	TGTGCCACCAGTGGGACAGGGGATGAGCAGTTCTTC
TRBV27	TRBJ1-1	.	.	CASSFVSGNTEAFF	TGTGCCAGCAGTTTTGTGTCAGGGAACACTGAAGCTTTCTTT
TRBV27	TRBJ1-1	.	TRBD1	CASSSRQGGSTEAFF	TGTGCCAGCAGCTCCAGACAGGGGGGTTCCACTGAAGCTTTCTTT
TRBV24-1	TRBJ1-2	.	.	CATSDHNSGYTF	TGTGCCACCAGTGATCACAACTCTGGCTACACCTTC
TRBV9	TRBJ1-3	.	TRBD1	CASSSPGQGAGNTIYF	TGTGCCAGCAGCTCACCGGGACAGGGGGCGGGAAACACCATATATTTT
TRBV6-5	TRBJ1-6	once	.	CASSYSGGTSSPLHF	TGTGCCAGCAGTTACTCGGGAGGGACTTCGTCACCCCTCCACTTT
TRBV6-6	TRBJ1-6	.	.	CASSYRGEDLPSPLHF	TGTGCCAGCAGTTACCGCGGGGAGGATCTACCTTCACCCCTCCACTTT
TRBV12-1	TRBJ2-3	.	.	CASSRRGGATNQSSTDTQYF	TGTGCCAGCAGCCGTAGGGGGGGGGCGACGAACCAATCTAGCACAGATACGCAGTATTTT
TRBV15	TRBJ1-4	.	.	CATRRRDSTNEKLFF	TGTGCCACCAGGAGGAGGGACTCAACTAATGAAAAACTGTTTTTT
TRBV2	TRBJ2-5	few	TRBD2	CASSTLAEETQYF	TGTGCCAGCAGTACGCTAGCGGAAGAGACCCAGTACTTC
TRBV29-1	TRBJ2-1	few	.	CSVENPTSSNEQFF	TGCAGCGTTGAAAACCCCACTAGTTCCAATGAGCAGTTCTTC
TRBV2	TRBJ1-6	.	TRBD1	CASKTGDNSPLHF	TGTGCCAGCAAGACAGGGGATAATTCACCCCTCCACTTT
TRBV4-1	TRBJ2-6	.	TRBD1	CASSQTPGQGVSGNVLTF	TGCGCCAGCAGCCAAACCCCAGGACAGGGGGTATCGGGCAACGTCCTGACTTTC
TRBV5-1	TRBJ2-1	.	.	CASSLDFWEVSYNEQFF	TGCGCCAGCAGCTTGGATTTTTGGGAGGTCTCATACAATGAGCAGTTCTTC
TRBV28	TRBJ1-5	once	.	CASRVQGPLIEPQHF	TGTGCCAGCAGGGTCCAGGGTCCGCTGATTGAGCCCCAGCATTTT
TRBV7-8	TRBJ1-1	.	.	CASSLEHDTEAFF	TGTGCCAGCAGCTTAGAACACGACACTGAAGCTTTCTTT
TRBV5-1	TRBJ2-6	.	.	CASSIPSNVLTF	TGCGCCAGCAGCATTCCCTCCAACGTCCTGACTTTC
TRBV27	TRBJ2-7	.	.	CASSYGDEQYF	TGTGCCAGCAGTTATGGGGACGAGCAGTACTTC
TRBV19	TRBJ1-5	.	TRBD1	CASSIDGTAHQPQHF	TGTGCCAGTAGTATAGACGGGACAGCGCATCAGCCCCAGCATTTT
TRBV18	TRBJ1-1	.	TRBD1	CASSPLTGAGTEAFF	TGTGCCAGCTCACCTCTGACAGGGGCAGGCACTGAAGCTTTCTTT
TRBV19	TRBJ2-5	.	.	CASGSETQYF	TGTGCCAGCGGTAGCGAGACCCAGTACTTC
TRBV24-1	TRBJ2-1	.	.	CATSDNRANEQFF	TGTGCCACCAGTGATAACAGGGCCAATGAGCAGTTCTTC
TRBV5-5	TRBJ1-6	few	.	CASSLPDLNSPLHF	TGTGCCAGCAGCTTACCGGACTTGAATTCACCCCTCCACTTT
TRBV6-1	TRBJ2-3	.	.	CASSESGDRSDTQYF	TGTGCCAGCAGTGAATCGGGGGACAGATCAGATACGCAGTATTTT
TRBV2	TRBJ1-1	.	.	CASSVLGRATEAFF	TGTGCCAGCAGTGTCCTAGGGCGTGCCACTGAAGCTTTCTTT
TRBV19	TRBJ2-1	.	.	CASSIGVRGNEQFF	TGTGCCAGTAGTATAGGGGTACGAGGGAATGAGCAGTTCTTC
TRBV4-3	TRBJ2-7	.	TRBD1	CASSHYRDRAYEQYF	TGCGCCAGCAGCCACTACCGGGACAGGGCCTACGAGCAGTACTTC
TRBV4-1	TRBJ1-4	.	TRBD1	CASSHPDREDEKLFF	TGCGCCAGCAGCCATCCTGACAGGGAGGATGAAAAACTGTTTTTT
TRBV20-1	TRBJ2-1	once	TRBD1	CSASETGHHNEQFF	TGCAGTGCTAGTGAGACAGGGCACCACAATGAGCAGTTCTTC
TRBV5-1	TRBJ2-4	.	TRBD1	CASSLGDRGQENIQYF	TGCGCCAGCAGCTTGGGCGACAGGGGGCAGGAGAACATTCAGTACTTC
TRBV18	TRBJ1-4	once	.	CASSSSGARSHEKLFF	TGTGCCAGCTCATCCTCGGGGGCGAGAAGCCATGAAAAACTGTTTTTT
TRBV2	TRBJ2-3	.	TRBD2	CASSGLAGGDTQYF	TGTGCCAGCAGTGGACTAGCGGGAGGAGATACGCAGTATTTT
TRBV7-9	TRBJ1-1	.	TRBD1	CASSSQGLLEAFF	TGTGCCAGCAGCTCACAGGGGCTTCTCGAAGCTTTCTTT